The present entry profiles one T cell receptor (beta chain) with its context. This clonotype was seen a handful of times. This clone's antigen is unknown. It has no much larger one-base neighbor in the sample; base qualities were not kept. Germline trimming: 5 bases from V, 3 bases from J; junction bases outside gene matches: 8. CDR1 is given as SGHVS and CDR2 as FNYEAQ, both from the germline V gene. From the cysteine up to the phenylalanine, the CDR3 has a length of 15 residues. The only DNA kept is the CDR3, 45 bases in frame from the first base. This specimen belongs to a study of T cell repertoires in cytomegalovirus infection (dated by TCRdb to between 2018 and 2020). For the wider study: Donor HLA type was relevant to the analysis, because carriage of CMV infection together with the matching HLA type was indicated by public TCR beta signatures.

The run used an Illumina HiSeq 1500. The raw public reads went through TCRdb reprocessing: fastp at Q25, MiXCR clone calling, in-frame beta chains kept. Under each unique CDR3 protein, matching rows form one entry showing the most common genes and DNA. Recorded for this sample are some 150,000 distinct CDR3 sequences; roughly a quarter of them occurred a single time. Clones ranked in the top ten supply around 9.9% of the sample. Broader findings and caveats from the paper: In the ex vivo response, HLA-C-restricted CMV-specific TCR beta clonotypes were dominant, and in two of eight donors the single most frequent clonotype came from this HLA-C-restricted group. Carriers of CMV infection plus the relevant HLA type were discriminated by the cumulative frequency of public TCR beta family members in the study cohort and in an independent roughly 340-donor cohort.

The receptor chain draws on TRBV7-6 and TRBJ2-3; TRBD1 lines up with 7 middle nucleotides. The receptor was isolated from a human donor in good health (CMV status not recorded). Some clones in this sample may be carry-over from other donors' samples. Material for sequencing was PBMCs. This receptor has the CDR3 CASSRWTGGTDTQYF. Read as DNA, the sequence is TGTGCCAGCAGCAGATGGACAGGAGGAACAGATACGCAGTATTTT.